The rows below give T cell receptor beta chains drawn from one sample of a study of cytomegalovirus exposure and HLA in healthy donors. Produced via immunoSEQ multiplex PCR; TCRdb's table is partial and in-frame only. The repertoire consists of about 180,000 clones, with under 85% occurring once and the leading ten covering about 2.7%. The sequenced sample was PBMCs. These TCRs come from a male donor in good health and CMV-seronegative. CDR3s include the opening cysteine and the closing phenylalanine or tryptophan. Each record gives: V gene, J gene, CDR3 length, CDR3 protein.

>TRBV7-9|TRBJ2-1|10
CSSSLSEQFF
>TRBV5-5|TRBJ1-5|14
CASSVGVSNQPQHF
>TRBV14|TRBJ2-7|11
CASSASSEQYF
>TRBV14|TRBJ2-5|13
CASSRGRGETQYF
>TRBV4-1|TRBJ1-2|15
CASSQVPGANYGYTF
>TRBV27|TRBJ2-3|14
CAIATSGRADTQYF
>TRBV2|TRBJ1-3|14
CASTMTGFGNTIYF
>TRBV5-6|TRBJ2-5|17
CASSLGLAGGLQETQYF
>TRBV4-1|TRBJ1-5|20
CASSPLQTGQGSNSNQPQHF
>TRBV7-9|TRBJ2-5|15
CASSWTTGIQETQYF
>TRBV6-6|TRBJ1-2|16
CASSRGQALDFGGYTF
>TRBV2|TRBJ1-5|15
CASSSGTGGLWPQHF
>TRBV7-8|TRBJ1-1|13
CASSLGRHTEAFF
>TRBV30|TRBJ2-1|15
CAWSEVAGYYNEQFF
>TRBV7-2|TRBJ2-4|15
CASSHRTGQGNIQYF
>TRBV6-6|TRBJ2-4|15
CASSYSRDGKNIQYF
>TRBV29-1|TRBJ2-3|13
CSVSSAGRDTQYF
>TRBV27|TRBJ2-7|14
CASSWDSRGYEQYF
>TRBV5-1|TRBJ1-2|15
CASSPSQGANYGYTF
>TRBV5-4|TRBJ2-1|15
CASSLAVRVDNEQFF
>TRBV28|TRBJ1-5|15
CASSPPGQSNQPQHF
>TRBV19|TRBJ2-1|13
CASSIVALNEQFF
>TRBV28|TRBJ1-5|14
CASRRHRGNQPQHF
>TRBV18|TRBJ1-3|15
CASSLNPNSGNTIYF
>TRBV7-8|TRBJ2-1|14
CASSSPLGRGEQFF
>TRBV2|TRBJ1-2|12
CASRQGFGGYTF
>TRBV30|TRBJ2-6|13
CAWRSVGANVLTF
>TRBV6-5|TRBJ1-5|14
CASKPAGGNQPQHF
>TRBV6-6|TRBJ2-5|12
CASSYSGETQYF
>TRBV6-1|TRBJ1-4|15
CASSEAAGISEKLFF
>TRBV28|TRBJ2-1|15
CASSRDGSPYNEQFF
>TRBV28|TRBJ1-2|12
CASSLYPGTGTF
>TRBV27|TRBJ2-5|13
CASSGASQETQYF
>TRBV7-2|TRBJ1-1|15
CASSLNGRPNTEAFF
>TRBV29-1|TRBJ2-2|16
CSVGLGLAGGAGELFF
>TRBV19|TRBJ2-1|16
CASTDAGRPSYNEQFF
>TRBV15|TRBJ2-1|20
CATSRDYPTSGTQSYNEQFF
>TRBV27|TRBJ2-3|17
CASSLRDRGRSTDTQYF
>TRBV11-2|TRBJ1-5|15
CASSLDGDSNQPQHF
>TRBV10-3|TRBJ1-1|14
CAISRQGMNTEAFF
>TRBV30|TRBJ2-7|15
CAWSERLAGAYEQYF